In this sample, the clone carrying this T cell receptor (beta chain) turned up a few times. What it recognizes is unknown. Of the isolated RNA, all was reverse transcribed, and so the sequenced material was expressed TCRB transcripts. Data came from immunoSEQ multiplex PCR; TCRdb stores just in-frame clones and leaves some out. Counted here are about half a million clones, roughly 11% occurring once; the ten biggest clones make up roughly 0.046%. Germline CDR1 and CDR2: SGHTA and FQGNSA. This CDR3 has 14 residues. Between the trimmed V and J ends, which lost 3 bases and 0 bases, there was a span of 8 bases. These data are taken from a study of beta chain features in type 1 diabetes. Findings and limits, study-wide: In every one of the four CD4+ subsets, TCRB CDR3s were moderately but significantly shorter in Type 1 diabetes patients. An over-representation of cells with high TCR expression could result from cDNA sequencing.

V and J are TRBV7-2 and TRBJ1-2, with D hard to call. The TCR originated in a young woman in good health. Material: naive CD4+ T cells from blood. The CDR3 loop reads CASSLLGPNYGYTF. DNA for the CDR3: TGTGCCAGCAGCTTGTTAGGCCCTAACTATGGCTACACCTTC.